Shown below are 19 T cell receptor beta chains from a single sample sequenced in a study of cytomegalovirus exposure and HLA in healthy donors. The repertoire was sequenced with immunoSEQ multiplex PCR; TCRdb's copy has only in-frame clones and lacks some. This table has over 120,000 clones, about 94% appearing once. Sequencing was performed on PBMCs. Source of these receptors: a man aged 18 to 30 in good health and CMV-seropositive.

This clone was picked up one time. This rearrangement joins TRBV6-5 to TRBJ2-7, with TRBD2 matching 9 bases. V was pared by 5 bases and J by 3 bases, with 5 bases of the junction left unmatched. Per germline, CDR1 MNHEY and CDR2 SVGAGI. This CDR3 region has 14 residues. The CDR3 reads CASSPTSGHYEQYF. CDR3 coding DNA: TGTGCCAGCAGTCCGACTAGCGGACACTACGAGCAGTACTTC.

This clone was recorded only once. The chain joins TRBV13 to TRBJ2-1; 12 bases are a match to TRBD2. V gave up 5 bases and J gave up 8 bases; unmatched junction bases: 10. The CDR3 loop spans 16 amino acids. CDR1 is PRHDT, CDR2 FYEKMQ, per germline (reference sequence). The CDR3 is CASSPETSGSVDEQFF. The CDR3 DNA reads TGTGCCAGCAGCCCCGAGACTAGCGGGAGTGTGGATGAGCAGTTCTTC. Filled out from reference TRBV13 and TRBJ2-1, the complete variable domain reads AAGVIQSPRHLIKEKRETATLKCYPIPRHDTVYWYQQGPGQDPQFLISFYEKMQSDKGSIPDRFSAQQFSDYHSELNMSSLELGDSALYFCASSPETSGSVDEQFFGPGTRLTVL.

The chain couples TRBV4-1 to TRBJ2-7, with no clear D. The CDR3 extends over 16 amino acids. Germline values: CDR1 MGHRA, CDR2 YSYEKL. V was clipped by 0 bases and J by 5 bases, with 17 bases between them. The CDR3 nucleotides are TGCGCCAGCAGCCAAGAGGTCCACCCCGCTTCAGACGAGCAGTACTTC. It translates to CASSQEVHPASDEQYF.

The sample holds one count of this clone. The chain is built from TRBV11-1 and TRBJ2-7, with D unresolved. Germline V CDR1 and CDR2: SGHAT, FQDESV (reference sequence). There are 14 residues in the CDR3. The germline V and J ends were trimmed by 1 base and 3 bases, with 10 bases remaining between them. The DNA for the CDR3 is TGTGCCAGCAGCTTAGAACAGAGAGACTACGAGCAGTACTTC. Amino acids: CASSLEQRDYEQYF.

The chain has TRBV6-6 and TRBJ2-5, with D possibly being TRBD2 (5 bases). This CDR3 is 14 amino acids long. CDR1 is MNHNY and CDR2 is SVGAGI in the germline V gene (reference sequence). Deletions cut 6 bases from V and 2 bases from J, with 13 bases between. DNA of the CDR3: TGTGCCAGCAGACATAGCGTGTCGCAAGAGACCCAGTACTTC. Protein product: CASRHSVSQETQYF.

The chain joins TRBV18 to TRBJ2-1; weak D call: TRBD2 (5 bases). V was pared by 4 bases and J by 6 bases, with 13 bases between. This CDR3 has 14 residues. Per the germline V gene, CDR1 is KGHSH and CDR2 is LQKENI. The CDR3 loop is CASSLPVGSNEQFF. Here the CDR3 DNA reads TGTGCCAGCTCACTACCGGTAGGGAGCAATGAGCAGTTCTTC.

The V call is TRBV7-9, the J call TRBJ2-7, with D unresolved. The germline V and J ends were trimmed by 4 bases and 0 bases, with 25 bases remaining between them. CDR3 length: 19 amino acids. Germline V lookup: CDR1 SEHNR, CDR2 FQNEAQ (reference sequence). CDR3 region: CASSSYKDFSPRSSYEQYF. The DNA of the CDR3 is TGTGCCAGCAGCTCATACAAAGATTTTAGCCCGAGGAGCTCCTACGAGCAGTACTTC.

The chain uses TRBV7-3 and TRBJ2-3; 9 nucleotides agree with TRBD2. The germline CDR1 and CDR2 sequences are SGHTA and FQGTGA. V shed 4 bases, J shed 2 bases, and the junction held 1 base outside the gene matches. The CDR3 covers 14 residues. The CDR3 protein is CASSSSGATDTQYF. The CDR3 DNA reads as TGTGCCAGCAGCTCTAGCGGGGCCACAGATACGCAGTATTTT.

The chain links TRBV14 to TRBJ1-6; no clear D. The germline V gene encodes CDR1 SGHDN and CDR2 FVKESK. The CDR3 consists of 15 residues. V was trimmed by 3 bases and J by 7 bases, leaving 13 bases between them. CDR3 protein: CASSHFRPLNSPLHF. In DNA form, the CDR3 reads TGTGCCAGCAGCCACTTCCGTCCCCTAAATTCACCCCTCCACTTT.

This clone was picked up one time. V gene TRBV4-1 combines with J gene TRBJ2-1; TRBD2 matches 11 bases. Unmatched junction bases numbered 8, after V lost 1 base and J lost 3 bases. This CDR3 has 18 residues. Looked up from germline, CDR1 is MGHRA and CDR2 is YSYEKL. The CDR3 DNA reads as TGCGCCAGCAGCCAAGGGGGCCCCGGGACTAGCGGCTACAATGAGCAGTTCTTC. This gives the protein CASSQGGPGTSGYNEQFF.

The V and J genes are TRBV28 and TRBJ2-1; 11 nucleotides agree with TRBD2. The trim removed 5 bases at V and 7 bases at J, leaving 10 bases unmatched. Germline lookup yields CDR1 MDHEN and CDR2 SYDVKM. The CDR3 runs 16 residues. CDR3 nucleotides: TGTGCCAGCAGTGTAAGCACTAGCGGGAGAGGAAATGAGCAGTTCTTC. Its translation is CASSVSTSGRGNEQFF.

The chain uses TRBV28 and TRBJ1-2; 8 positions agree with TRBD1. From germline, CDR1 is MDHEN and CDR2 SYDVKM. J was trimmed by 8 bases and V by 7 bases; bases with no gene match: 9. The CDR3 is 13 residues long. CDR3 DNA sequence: TGTGCCAGCATGTGGACAGGGTGGAACGGCTACACCTTC. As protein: CASMWTGWNGYTF.

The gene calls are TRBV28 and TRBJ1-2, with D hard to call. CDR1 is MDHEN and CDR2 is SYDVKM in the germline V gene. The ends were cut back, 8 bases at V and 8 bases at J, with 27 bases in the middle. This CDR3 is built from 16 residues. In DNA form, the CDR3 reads TGTGCCAGCGCCCGTGCGGACCACCTTAACCCGGGGGGCTACACCTTC. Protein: CASARADHLNPGGYTF.

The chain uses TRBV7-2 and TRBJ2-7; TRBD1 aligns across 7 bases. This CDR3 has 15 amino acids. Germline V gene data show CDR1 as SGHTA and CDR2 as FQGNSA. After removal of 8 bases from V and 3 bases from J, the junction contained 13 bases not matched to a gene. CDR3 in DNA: TGTGCCAGCGGACCCGGGACAGTACTAGGCTACGAGCAGTACTTC. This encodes CASGPGTVLGYEQYF. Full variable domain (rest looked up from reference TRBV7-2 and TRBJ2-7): GAGVSQSPSNKVTEKGKDVELRCDPISGHTALYWYRQSLGQGLEFLIYFQGNSAPDKSGLPSDRFSAERTGGSVSTLTIQRTQQEDSAVYLCASGPGTVLGYEQYFGPGTRLTVT.

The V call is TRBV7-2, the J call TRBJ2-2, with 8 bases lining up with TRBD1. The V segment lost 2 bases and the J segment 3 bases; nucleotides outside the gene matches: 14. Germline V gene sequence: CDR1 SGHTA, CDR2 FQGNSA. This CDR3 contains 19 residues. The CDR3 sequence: CASSLMTRTGIGDTGELFF. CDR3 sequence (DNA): TGTGCCAGCAGCTTAATGACCAGGACAGGGATCGGGGACACCGGGGAGCTGTTTTTT.

This CDR3 reads CASSRLAVGPNTGELFF. The CDR3, as DNA: TGTGCCAGCAGCCGCCTGGCTGTGGGCCCGAACACCGGGGAGCTGTTTTTT. This chain joins TRBV27 and TRBJ2-2; D is ambiguous. V gave up 6 bases and J gave up 0 bases, with 17 bases separating them. Per the germline V gene, CDR1 is MNHEY and CDR2 is SMNVEV (reference sequence). This CDR3 contains 17 residues.

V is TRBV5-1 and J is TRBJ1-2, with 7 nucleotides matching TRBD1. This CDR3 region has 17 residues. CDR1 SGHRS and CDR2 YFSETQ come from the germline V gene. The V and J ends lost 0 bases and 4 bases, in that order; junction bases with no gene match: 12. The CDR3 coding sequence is TGCGCCAGCAGCTTGGCCCAGCGACAGGGATTTAGCTATGGCTACACCTTC. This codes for CASSLAQRQGFSYGYTF.

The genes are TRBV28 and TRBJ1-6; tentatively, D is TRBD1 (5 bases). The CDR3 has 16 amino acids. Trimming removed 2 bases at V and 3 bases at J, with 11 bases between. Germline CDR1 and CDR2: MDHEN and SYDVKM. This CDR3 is CASSLPGQFYNSPLHF. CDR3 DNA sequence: TGTGCCAGCAGTTTACCAGGGCAATTCTATAATTCACCCCTCCACTTT.

CDR3 protein: CASSSRTGGITEAFF. CDR3 sequence (DNA): TGTGCCAGCAGTTCCAGGACAGGGGGCATAACTGAAGCTTTCTTT. The chain couples TRBV6-5 to TRBJ1-1, with 11 bases aligning to TRBD1. This CDR3 is 15 amino acids long. Trimming cost V 4 bases and J 5 bases; bases outside gene matches: 6. From germline, CDR1 is MNHEY and CDR2 SVGAGI.